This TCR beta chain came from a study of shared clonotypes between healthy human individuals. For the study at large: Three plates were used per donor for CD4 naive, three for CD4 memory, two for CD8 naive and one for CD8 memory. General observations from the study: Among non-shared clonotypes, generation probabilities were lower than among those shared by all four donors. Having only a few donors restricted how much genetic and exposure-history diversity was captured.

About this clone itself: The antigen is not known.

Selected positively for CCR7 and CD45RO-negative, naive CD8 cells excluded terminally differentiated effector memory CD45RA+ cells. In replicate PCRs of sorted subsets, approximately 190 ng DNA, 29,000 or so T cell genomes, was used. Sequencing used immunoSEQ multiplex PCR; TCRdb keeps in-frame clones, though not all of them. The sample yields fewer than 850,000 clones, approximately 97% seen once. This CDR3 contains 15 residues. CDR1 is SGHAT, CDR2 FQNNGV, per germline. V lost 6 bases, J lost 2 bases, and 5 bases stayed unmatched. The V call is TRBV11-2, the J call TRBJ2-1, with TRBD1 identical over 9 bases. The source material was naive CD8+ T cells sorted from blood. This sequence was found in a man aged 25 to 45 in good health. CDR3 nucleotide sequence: TGTGCCAGCAGTTTCCGGGACAGGGCCTACAATGAGCAGTTCTTC. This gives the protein CASSFRDRAYNEQFF.